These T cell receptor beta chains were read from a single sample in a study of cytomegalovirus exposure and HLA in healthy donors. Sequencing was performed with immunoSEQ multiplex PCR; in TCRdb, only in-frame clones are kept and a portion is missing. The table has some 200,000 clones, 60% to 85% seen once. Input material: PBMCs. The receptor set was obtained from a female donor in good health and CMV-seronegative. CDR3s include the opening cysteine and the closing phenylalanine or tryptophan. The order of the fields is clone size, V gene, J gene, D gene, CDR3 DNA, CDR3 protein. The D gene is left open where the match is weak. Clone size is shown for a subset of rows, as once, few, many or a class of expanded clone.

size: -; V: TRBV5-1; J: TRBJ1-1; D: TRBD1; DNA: TGCGCCAGCAGCTTGGCCCGGACAGGGGTCGACACTGAAGCTTTCTTT; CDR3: CASSLARTGVDTEAFF
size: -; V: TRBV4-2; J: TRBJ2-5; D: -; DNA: TGTGCCAGCAGCCATCCAACCCAGGGCTCCTCGAAAGAGACCCAGTACTTC; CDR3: CASSHPTQGSSKETQYF
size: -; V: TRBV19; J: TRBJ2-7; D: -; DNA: TGTGCCAGTAGTATAACAGGGTCCGTTATCTCCTACGAGCAGTACTTC; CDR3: CASSITGSVISYEQYF
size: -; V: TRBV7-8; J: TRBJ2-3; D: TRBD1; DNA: TGTGCCAGCAGCTTAGGGTGGACAGGGTCCACAGATACGCAGTATTTT; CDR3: CASSLGWTGSTDTQYF
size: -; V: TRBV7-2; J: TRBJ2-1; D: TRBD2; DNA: TGTGCCAGCAGCCTACCGAGGACTAGCGGGGGTTCTGAGCAGTTCTTC; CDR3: CASSLPRTSGGSEQFF
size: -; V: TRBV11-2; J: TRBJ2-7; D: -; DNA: TGTGCCAGCAGCTTACCGGGGAAGGTCTACGAGCAGTACTTC; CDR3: CASSLPGKVYEQYF
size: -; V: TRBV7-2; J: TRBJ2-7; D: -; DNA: TGTGCCAGCAGTCTATCCCAGGGGTCGGTCGAGCAGTACTTC; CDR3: CASSLSQGSVEQYF
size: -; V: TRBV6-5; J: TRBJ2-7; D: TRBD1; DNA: TGTGCCAGCCGGGACAGGGGACCCTACGAGCAGTACTTC; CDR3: CASRDRGPYEQYF
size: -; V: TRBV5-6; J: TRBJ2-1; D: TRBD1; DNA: TGTGCCAGCAGCTTGGGACAGGGGATGAATGAGCAGTTCTTC; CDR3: CASSLGQGMNEQFF
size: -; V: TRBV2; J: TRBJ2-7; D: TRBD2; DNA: TGTGCCAGCTCGGCCTTGCGGGGGGGCTACGAGCAGTACTTC; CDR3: CASSALRGGYEQYF
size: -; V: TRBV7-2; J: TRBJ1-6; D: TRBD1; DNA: TGTGCCAGCAGCTCACACAGGGGGCTGAAGTCACCCCTCCACTTT; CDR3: CASSSHRGLKSPLHF
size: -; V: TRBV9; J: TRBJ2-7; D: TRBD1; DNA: TGTGCCAGCAGCCTAGGAACAGGGGGCGAGATTGACGAGCAGTACTTC; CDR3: CASSLGTGGEIDEQYF
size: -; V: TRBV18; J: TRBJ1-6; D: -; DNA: TGTGCCAGCTCACCACCGGGCAGGGAGGATTCACCCCTCCACTTT; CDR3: CASSPPGREDSPLHF
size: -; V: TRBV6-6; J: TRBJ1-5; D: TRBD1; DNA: TGTGCCAGCAGTGCGGACAGGCCCGACCCGGCCCAGCCCCAGCATTTT; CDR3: CASSADRPDPAQPQHF
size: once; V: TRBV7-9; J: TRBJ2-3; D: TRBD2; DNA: TGTGCCAGCAGCCCATCTAGCGGAGGCCGCACAGATACGCAGTATTTT; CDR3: CASSPSSGGRTDTQYF